Shown below are 18 T cell receptor beta chains from a single sample sequenced in a study of cytomegalovirus exposure and HLA in healthy donors. Vbeta (60) and Jbeta (13) primers were used in the PCR. Produced via immunoSEQ multiplex PCR; TCRdb's table is partial and in-frame only. The record lists roughly 75,000 clones, of which the ten most abundant hold about 0.83%. The sequencing input was PBMCs. These receptors were collected from a boy younger than 18 in good health and CMV-seronegative.

V and J are TRBV19 and TRBJ1-1; 8 nucleotides align to TRBD1. CDR1 LNHDA and CDR2 SQIVND come from the germline V gene (reference sequence). This CDR3 region has 17 residues. With 5 bases clipped from V and 0 bases from J, the junction kept 11 bases outside the gene matches. CDR3 DNA: TGTGCCAGTAGTCCCGGGACAGGTCTCAATGTGAACACTGAAGCTTTCTTT. It encodes CASSPGTGLNVNTEAFF.

The chain is built from TRBV12-2 and TRBJ2-7; the D call in the table, TRBD2, was not verified against the DNA. TRBV12-2 is assigned pseudogene status. This CDR3 spans 16 amino acids. CDR3 sequence (DNA): TGTGCAAGTCGCTTAGAGTCTAGCGGCCGAGCCTACGAGCAGTACTTC. The encoded protein is CASRLESSGRAYEQYF.

The chain is built from TRBV7-3 and TRBJ2-2; D remains unclear. CDR3 length: 16 residues. V gave up 2 bases and J gave up 4 bases, with 14 bases separating them. Germline V gene lookup returns CDR1 SGHTA and CDR2 FQGTGA. The CDR3: CASSLLRTSGTGELFF. The CDR3 DNA reads as TGTGCCAGCAGCTTACTGCGAACCTCGGGCACCGGGGAGCTGTTTTTT.

CDR3 in amino acids: CASSLQGQPQHF. As DNA, the CDR3 is TGTGCCAGCAGCCTCCAGGGGCAGCCCCAGCATTTT. The J gene is TRBJ1-5, the V gene TRBV28, with D perhaps matching TRBD1 (6 bases). The V end lost 6 bases, the J end lost 7 bases, and 10 bases lay between the germline ends. The germline CDR1 and CDR2 sequences are MDHEN and SYDVKM. The CDR3 runs to 12 residues. Full variable domain (missing parts from reference TRBV28 and TRBJ1-5): DVKVTQSSRYLVKRTGEKVFLECVQDMDHENMFWYRQDPGLGLRLIYFSYDVKMKEKGDIPEGYSVSREKKERFSLILESASTNQTSMYLCASSLQGQPQHFGDGTRLSIL.

About this clone: This sample includes further DNA sequences coding for the same CDR3. The chain carries TRBV9 and TRBJ1-1, with TRBD1 identical over 8 bases. Germline-derived CDR1 and CDR2 are SGDLS and YYNGEE. The CDR3 runs to 14 residues. The V segment lost 0 bases and the J segment 4 bases; nucleotides outside the gene matches: 2. DNA of the CDR3: TGTGCCAGCAGCGTAGTAACAGGGGGCACTGAAGCTTTCTTT. It is translated as CASSVVTGGTEAFF.

The J gene is TRBJ2-7, the V gene TRBV4-1, with TRBD1 identical over 7 bases. The CDR3 covers 17 residues. Germline loops: CDR1 MGHRA, CDR2 YSYEKL. The V segment lost 0 bases and the J segment 7 bases; nucleotides outside the gene matches: 15. The CDR3, as DNA: TGCGCCAGCAGCCAAGAAGTTAGGAGAGGGACAGCAGTTGAGCAGTACTTC. Residues: CASSQEVRRGTAVEQYF.

The rearrangement links TRBV12-5 to TRBJ2-2; 10 nucleotides line up with TRBD2. CDR1 is LGHNT, CDR2 FRNRAP, per germline. The CDR3 has 20 amino acids. V dropped 0 bases and J dropped 5; count of bases not matched to a gene: 15. In DNA form, the CDR3 reads TGTGCTAGTGGTTTGGTCTTCGCGCTAGCGGGGGTCCCGACGACCGGGGAGCTGTTTTTT. Its protein is CASGLVFALAGVPTTGELFF.

V gene TRBV2 combines with J gene TRBJ1-2; 7 nucleotides line up with TRBD1. There are 14 residues in the CDR3. V dropped 3 bases and J dropped 2; count of bases not matched to a gene: 3. Looked up from germline, CDR1 is SNHLY and CDR2 is FYNNEI. CDR3 coding DNA: TGTGCCAGCAGTGATAAGGGGGCGAACTATGGCTACACCTTC. Translation gives CASSDKGANYGYTF.

This rearrangement joins TRBV19 to TRBJ1-5; 10 bases are shared with TRBD1. The CDR3 extends over 16 amino acids. The germline V gene has CDR1 LNHDA and CDR2 SQIVND (reference sequence). After removal of 5 bases from V and 3 bases from J, the junction contained 7 bases not matched to a gene. The DNA of the CDR3 is TGTGCCAGTAGTCCTAGGGACAGGGGCAACAATCAGCCCCAGCATTTT. It codes for CASSPRDRGNNQPQHF.

V is TRBV6-5 and J is TRBJ1-2; D remains unclear. CDR1 and CDR2 (germline): MNHEY, SVGAGI. The CDR3 sequence is 13 residues long. Trimming cost V 0 bases and J 7 bases, with 9 bases left between them. The CDR3 reads CASSYSRVIGYTF. CDR3 sequence (DNA): TGTGCCAGCAGTTACTCGAGAGTTATTGGCTACACCTTC.

The chain combines TRBV18 with TRBJ2-3, with a tentative D call TRBD2 (6 bases). Trimming took 2 bases from V and 4 from J, leaving 10 bases between them. This CDR3 has 14 residues. From germline, CDR1 is KGHSH and CDR2 LQKENI. For the CDR3, the DNA is TGTGCCAGCTCACCAAAGGAGGGCCCAGATACGCAGTATTTT. Translation: CASSPKEGPDTQYF.

The rearrangement links TRBV11-2 to TRBJ2-2, with a possible D match to TRBD1 (5 bases). With 2 bases removed from V and 6 bases from J, the gap between germline ends came to 13 bases. This CDR3 comprises 15 residues. The germline V gene encodes CDR1 SGHAT and CDR2 FQNNGV. In DNA form, the CDR3 reads TGTGCCAGCAGCTTAAACAGGTTGTCTCCCGGGGAGCTGTTTTTT. It specifies CASSLNRLSPGELFF.

V gene TRBV4-2 combines with J gene TRBJ2-3; possible D gene TRBD2, 7 bases. In germline, CDR1 is LGHNA, CDR2 YNFKEQ. The CDR3 runs to 16 residues. V lost 0 bases, J lost 6 bases, and 16 bases lay in between. CDR3 sequence (DNA): TGTGCCAGCAGCCAAGAGTGGGGGGGGGCCCGGGATACGCAGTATTTT. Amino acid sequence: CASSQEWGGARDTQYF.

The J gene is TRBJ2-3, the V gene TRBV6-6, with 9 positions matching TRBD1. J gave up 6 bases and V 0 bases, and 4 bases lay outside the gene matches. In germline, CDR1 is MNHNY, CDR2 SVGAGI (reference sequence). The length of the CDR3 is 15 residues. CDR3 nucleotides: TGTGCCAGCAGTTACTCACGGGACAGGGAGGATACGCAGTATTTT. Amino acid sequence: CASSYSRDREDTQYF.

J is TRBJ2-7 and V is TRBV29-1; 9 bases line up with TRBD1. J was trimmed by 2 bases and V by 5 bases; bases with no gene match: 4. Germline-derived CDR1 and CDR2 are SQVTM and ANQGSEA. The CDR3 is 13 amino acids. CDR3 sequence (DNA): TGCAGCGTTATGACAGGGGGGACCTACGAGCAGTACTTC. Residues: CSVMTGGTYEQYF.

The chain uses TRBV7-3 and TRBJ2-3; TRBD1 is a possible D gene (6 bases). CDR1 and CDR2 from the germline V gene are SGHTA and FQGTGA. The CDR3 contains 14 residues. With 4 bases removed from V and 2 bases from J, the gap between germline ends came to 10 bases. CDR3 nucleotide sequence: TGTGCCAGCAGCTCTACAGGGCCCACAGATACGCAGTATTTT. Protein sequence: CASSSTGPTDTQYF.

The V gene is TRBV4-3, the J gene TRBJ2-5, with 8 bases aligning to TRBD1. J lost 5 bases, V lost 1 base, and 6 bases had no gene match. This CDR3 region has 15 residues. In germline, CDR1 is LGHNA, CDR2 YSLEER. CDR3 sequence (DNA): TGCGCCAGCAGCCAAGGTCTTCGGACAGGGGAGACCCAGTACTTC. Its protein product is CASSQGLRTGETQYF.

The rearrangement links TRBV7-9 to TRBJ2-5, with D perhaps TRBD1 (5 bases). Germline V CDR1 and CDR2: SEHNR, FQNEAQ (reference sequence). CDR3 length: 14 residues. V was pared by 1 base and J by 5 bases, with 11 bases between. This chain's CDR3 is CASSLGSRAETQYF. Written as DNA, the CDR3 is TGTGCCAGCAGCTTAGGCTCCAGGGCTGAGACCCAGTACTTC.